This paragraph reports one T cell receptor beta chain. Its antigen is still unknown. There are no base qualities to consult, and no much larger clone falls within one base. This sample was included in a study of yellow fever vaccine responses in identical twins (dated by TCRdb to the late 2010s). About the study as a whole: In identical twins, the study followed T cell clones that responded to the vaccine with precision.

Paper-wide results and their limitations: According to the authors, the vaccine-induced T cell response in identical twins seemed to be partly convergent and partly specific to each individual.

Libraries came from RT-PCR. The sample was run on an Illumina HiSeq 2500. TCRdb reran the public reads through fastp at Q25 and MiXCR, keeping productive beta chains. Each record represents a unique CDR3 protein, reported with the most common genes and DNA among its rows. Across this sample there are under 9,000 distinct CDR3 sequences, with around four fifths seen only once. In total, the top ten clones hold roughly 1.9% of the sample. From the cysteine up to the phenylalanine, the CDR3 has a length of 17 residues. The retained sequence is limited to the CDR3, 51 bases, with the frame set at the first base. The germline V gene encodes CDR1 SGHNT and CDR2 YENEEA. The V and J ends are trimmed by 1 base and 5 bases, leaving 19 bases between them.

Material: T cells from blood (PBMCs), unsorted or a sorted subset (not recorded which), obtained before or after yellow fever vaccination (not recorded which). This receptor was taken from a woman aged 18-29 years who received the yellow fever vaccine. Donor details come from another sample of the same person, matched by shared clones. Here the chain combines TRBV11-3 and TRBJ2-3; TRBD2 could be the D gene, as 6 bases match. In nucleotides, the sequence is TGTGCCAGCAGCTTAGTAGCGACTAGTCGAATCCGAGATACGCAGTATTTT. Its amino acids are CASSLVATSRIRDTQYF.